This T cell receptor (beta chain) came from a study of OX40 agonist ivuxolimab in advanced cancers. In the study overall: Patients receiving dose escalation had hepatocellular carcinoma, melanoma, renal cell or head and neck cancer. Prior therapy, whether anti-PD-1, anti-PD-L1 or anti-CTLA-4, was allowed, and roughly 40% had some.

Data came from immunoSEQ multiplex PCR; TCRdb stores just in-frame clones and leaves some out. Of 23,000 or so clones listed, about four fifths were seen once; the top ten hold 15% to 20%. V was cut by 2 bases and J by 0 bases, with 9 bases left in between. Germline V lookup: CDR1 SGHNT, CDR2 YYREEE (reference sequence). The CDR3 is made up of 16 amino acids. The cohort excluded patients with autoimmune disease history or systemic immunosuppression. Blood samples were obtained at baseline, cycle 4 day 1, and cycle 7 day 1. The source is an adult with an advanced solid tumor such as melanoma, head and neck, liver or kidney cancer. V and J are TRBV5-4 and TRBJ2-6, with a possible D match to TRBD2 (6 bases). The starting material was CD4+ or CD8+ T cells sorted from blood, obtained in a trial of the OX40 agonist ivuxolimab. The CDR3 DNA reads as TGTGCCAGCAGCTTCGGGAGCGCCTCTGGGGCCAACGTCCTGACTTTC. Protein sequence: CASSFGSASGANVLTF. Together with reference TRBV5-4 and TRBJ2-6, the CDR3 gives the full variable domain: ETGVTQSPTHLIKTRGQQVTLRCSSQSGHNTVSWYQQALGQGPQFIFQYYREEENGRGNFPPRFSGLQFPNYSSELNVNALELDDSALYLCASSFGSASGANVLTFGAGSRLTVL.